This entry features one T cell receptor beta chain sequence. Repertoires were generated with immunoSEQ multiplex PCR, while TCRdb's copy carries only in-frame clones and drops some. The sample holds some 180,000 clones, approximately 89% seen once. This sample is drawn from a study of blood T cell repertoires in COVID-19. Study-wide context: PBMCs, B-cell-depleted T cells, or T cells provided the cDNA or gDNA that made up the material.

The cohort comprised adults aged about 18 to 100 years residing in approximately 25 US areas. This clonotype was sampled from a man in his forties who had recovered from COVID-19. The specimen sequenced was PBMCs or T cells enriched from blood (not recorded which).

DNA for the CDR3: TGTGCCAGCAGTTTCGGACAGGGGGGATATTCACCCCTCCACTTT. This sequence encodes CASSFGQGGYSPLHF. The chain employs TRBV28 and TRBJ1-6; 10 nucleotides align to TRBD1. The CDR3 is made up of 15 amino acids. The germline gives CDR1 MDHEN, CDR2 SYDVKM. V was pared by 3 bases and J by 8 bases, with 4 bases of the junction left unmatched.